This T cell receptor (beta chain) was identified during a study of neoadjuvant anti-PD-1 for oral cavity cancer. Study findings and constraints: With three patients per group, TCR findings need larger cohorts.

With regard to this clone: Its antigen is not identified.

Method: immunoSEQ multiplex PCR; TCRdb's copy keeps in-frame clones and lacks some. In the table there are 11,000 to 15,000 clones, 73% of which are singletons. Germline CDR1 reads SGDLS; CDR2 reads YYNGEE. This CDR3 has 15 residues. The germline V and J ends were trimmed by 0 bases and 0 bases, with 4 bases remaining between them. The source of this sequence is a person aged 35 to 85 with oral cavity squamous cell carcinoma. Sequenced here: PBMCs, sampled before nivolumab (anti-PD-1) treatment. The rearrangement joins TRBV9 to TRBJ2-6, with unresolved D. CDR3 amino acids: CASSVGDSGANVLTF. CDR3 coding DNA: TGTGCCAGCAGCGTAGGTGACTCTGGGGCCAACGTCCTGACTTTC.